These 15 T cell receptor beta chains were all obtained from the same sample, sequenced in a study of T cells in Graves' hyperthyroidism and ophthalmopathy. Amplified regions were TCR beta CDR3 sequences from RNA transcripts. When the TCR CDR3 underwent first-round RT-PCR, the HTBI primer set was used. TCRdb called the multiplex PCR reads again in MiXCR, with one record for every CDR3 protein. The repertoire holds around 600,000 distinct CDR3 sequences, with around 15% as singletons. Sequencing was done on a sample of blood. The receptors shown here come from a woman between 35 and 50 years old with Graves' ophthalmopathy.

This clonotype has a handful of counts. The chain has TRBV28 and TRBJ1-3, with D possibly TRBD1 on 6 matching bases. This CDR3 is built from 14 residues. From germline, CDR1 is MDHEN and CDR2 SYDVKM. V dropped 7 bases and J dropped 1 base, with 11 bases sitting between them. The DNA of the CDR3 is TGTGCCAGCACCCGACAGGCTTCTGGAAACACCATATATTTT. This codes for CASTRQASGNTIYF.

This clonotype appeared a single time. The chain uses TRBV4-1 and TRBJ2-5, with D perhaps assigned TRBD1 or TRBD2 (6 bases each). CDR1 MGHRA and CDR2 YSYEKL come from the germline V gene. Trimming removed 2 bases from V and 6 bases from J, with 16 bases in between. The CDR3 loop spans 15 amino acids. The CDR3 reads CASSQPPKGGKTQYF. The CDR3 region has the DNA TGCGCCAGCAGCCAACCCCCAAAGGGGGGAAAGACCCAGTACTTC.

This chain connects TRBV28 to TRBJ2-1; 9 bases agree with TRBD2. CDR1 and CDR2 (germline): MDHEN, SYDVKM. The CDR3 has 16 residues. V shed 3 bases and J 8 bases; nucleotides not matched to a gene: 11. In DNA, the CDR3 is TGTGCCAGCAGTTTCAGTGCGGGGGGGAGGGCCCATGAGCAGTTCTTC. Residues: CASSFSAGGRAHEQFF.

The genes are TRBV4-2 and TRBJ1-6; 10 nucleotides align to TRBD1. Germline trimming cut 0 bases from V and 3 bases from J; bases unmatched to any gene: 2. CDR1 is LGHNA and CDR2 is YNFKEQ in the germline V gene. The CDR3 is 17 amino acids. CDR3 nucleotide sequence: TGTGCCAGCAGCCAAGATGGGGACAGGGGCTATAATTCACCCCTCCACTTT. It encodes CASSQDGDRGYNSPLHF.

In its sample, this clonotype was seen a few times. The J gene is TRBJ1-2, the V gene TRBV14; D is unclear. This CDR3 is built from 14 residues. The V end lost 1 base, the J end lost 4 bases, and 10 bases lay between the germline ends. CDR1 is SGHDN and CDR2 is FVKESK in the germline V gene. This CDR3 reads CASSQGRDLYGYTF. The CDR3 DNA reads as TGTGCCAGCAGCCAAGGACGAGATCTCTATGGCTACACCTTC.

This clonotype came up many times. The CDR3 DNA reads as TGTGCCAGCAGACTCCAGACAGGGAAAACCTACGAGCAGTACTTC. Translation gives CASRLQTGKTYEQYF. This rearrangement joins TRBV27 to TRBJ2-7; 7 nucleotides line up with TRBD1. Germline V gene sequence: CDR1 MNHEY, CDR2 SMNVEV (reference sequence). The CDR3 consists of 15 residues. The junction had 10 bases not matched to a gene; V was cut back by 6 bases and J by 2 bases.

The chain has TRBV29-1 and TRBJ2-5; D uncertain. Germline loops: CDR1 SQVTM, CDR2 ANQGSEA. V lost 5 bases and J 0 bases, leaving 7 bases between the germline ends. The CDR3 extends over 12 amino acids. The CDR3 loop reads CSVIMYQETQYF. CDR3 in DNA: TGCAGCGTTATAATGTACCAAGAGACCCAGTACTTC.

A word on this clonotype: A much larger clone differs from this one at a single base, so this may be a read error. The rearrangement uses TRBV5-1 and TRBJ2-2; a possible D gene is TRBD2 (5 bases). The CDR3 sequence is 14 residues long. The germline V gene has CDR1 SGHRS and CDR2 YFSETQ. Here the CDR3 reads CASGSGDYTRELFF. In nucleotides, the CDR3 is TGCGCCAGCGGGAGCGGAGATTACACCAGGGAGCTGTTTTTT.

J is TRBJ2-3 and V is TRBV20-1; D gene unclear. The ends were cut back, 3 bases at V and 0 bases at J, with 7 bases in the middle. CDR3 length: 13 residues. CDR1 is DFQATT and CDR2 is SNEGSKA in the germline V gene (reference sequence). The CDR3: CSASPSSTDTQYF. The DNA of the CDR3 is TGCAGTGCTAGTCCATCGAGCACAGATACGCAGTATTTT.

As regards this clonotype: One end of the junction fails to match germline, which may point to a read error. The CDR3 is CASSLGPTLVATQYF. CDR3 DNA: TGCGCCAGTAGCTTGGGCCCCACACTAGTTGCTACGCAGTATTTT. The rearrangement links TRBV5-1 to TRBJ2-3; weak D call: TRBD2 (5 bases). Germline V gene sequence: CDR1 SGHRS, CDR2 YFSETQ. The CDR3 covers 15 residues.

On this clonotype itself: This may stem from a read error, because a much larger clone lies one nucleotide away. V usage is TRBV2 and J usage is TRBJ2-7, with TRBD1 matching over 7 bases. Germline V gene sequence: CDR1 SNHLY, CDR2 FYNNEI. The CDR3 is 13 amino acids. The DNA of the CDR3 is TGTGTCAGCAGTGAACAGGGGTTATACGAGCAGTACTTC. This translates into CVSSEQGLYEQYF. The entire variable domain, with the rest obtained from reference TRBV2 and TRBJ2-7, is as follows: EPEVTQTPSHQVTQMGQEVILRCVPISNHLYFYWYRQILGQKVEFLVSFYNNEISEKSEIFDDQFSVERPDGSNFTLKIRSTKLEDSAMYFCVSSEQGLYEQYFGPGTRLTVT.

The chain uses TRBV12-3 or TRBV12-4 and TRBJ1-5, with D possibly matching TRBD1 (5 bases). This CDR3 is built from 15 residues. V shed 2 bases and J shed 6 bases, with 14 bases lying between them. The CDR3 loop reads CASSLSRVGRQPQHF. The CDR3 DNA follows: TGTGCCAGCAGTTTAAGCAGGGTGGGCCGTCAGCCCCAGCATTTT.

The chain has TRBV6-1 and TRBJ2-2, with D unclear. Germline-derived CDR1 and CDR2 are MNHNS and SASEGT. The V and J ends lost 6 bases and 0 bases respectively, with 2 bases between them. This CDR3 comprises 12 residues. CDR3 protein: CASRPNTGELFF. The CDR3 DNA reads TGTGCCAGCAGGCCGAACACCGGGGAGCTGTTTTTT.

The rearrangement uses TRBV30 and TRBJ1-5; 7 bases line up with TRBD1. Germline CDR1 GTSNPN, CDR2 SVGIG (reference sequence). The trim removed 0 bases at V and 3 bases at J, leaving 5 bases unmatched. There are 15 residues in the CDR3. The CDR3 coding sequence is TGTGCCTGGAGTGTAGGAGGGGGCTTCAATCAGCCCCAGCATTTT. It specifies CAWSVGGGFNQPQHF.

The chain employs TRBV5-6 and TRBJ1-2; D not certain. Trimming stripped 2 bases from V and 4 bases from J, with 9 bases between. Germline CDR1 reads SGHDT; CDR2 reads YYEEEE. The length of the CDR3 is 13 residues. The CDR3 bases are TGTGCCAGCAGCTTCACGGATCTCTATGGCTACACCTTC. Encoded protein: CASSFTDLYGYTF.